Included here is one T cell receptor beta chain sequence, with context. Which antigen it targets is not known. Nothing much larger sits one base from this clone, and base qualities are not available. The entry originates in a study of metastatic and nonmetastatic thyroid tumors (dated by TCRdb to about 2020). Broadly, across the study: Repertoires were compared across peripheral blood and tumor or nodule tissue samples from malignant and benign thyroid patients.

The CDR3 has 15 amino acids, counting the end cysteine and phenylalanine. Only CDR3 DNA is held: 45 bases, read in frame from base 1. Reading the germline V gene (reference sequence) gives CDR1 DFQATT and CDR2 SNEGSKA. V and J are truncated by 3 bases and 1 base respectively, leaving an intervening sequence of 15 bases. No patient had received any treatment before thyroid surgery. The study retrospectively analysed patient clinical samples collected from about 2012 to 2018 using T-cell receptor beta sequencing. General conclusions and limits of the study: TCR beta diversity was reported as significantly higher in malignant tumors than in benign nodules, in both blood and tumor samples.

The protocol used for the library was PCR. The sample was run on an Illumina HiSeq 4000. High-throughput sequencing was used to profile the CDR3 region of the TCR beta-chain in every patient. Turning to the authors' computational methods: A classifier to discriminate distant-metastatic papillary thyroid cancer patients was built from CDR3 differences across clinicopathological groups. Repertoire diversity was assessed with the Shannon index, and tumor-blood repertoire similarity with the Morisita-Horn index. TCRdb's own reprocessing of the public reads used fastp at Q25 and MiXCR and kept productive beta chains. The V and J calls follow TCRdb's processing rather than the paper's. The sample table holds 34,000 or so clones, of which around 20% were seen once. The ten largest make up 6.5% to 8% of the sample.

The sample consisted of blood. The clonotype originates from a female donor with papillary thyroid cancer or a benign thyroid nodule (not recorded which). Some clones in this sample may be carry-over from other donors' samples. The V and J genes are TRBV20-1 and TRBJ1-1; tentative D gene TRBD1, with 6 bases matching. The CDR3 is CSARDPRTENTEAFF. The DNA sequence is as follows: TGCAGTGCTAGGGACCCAAGGACAGAGAACACTGAAGCTTTCTTT.